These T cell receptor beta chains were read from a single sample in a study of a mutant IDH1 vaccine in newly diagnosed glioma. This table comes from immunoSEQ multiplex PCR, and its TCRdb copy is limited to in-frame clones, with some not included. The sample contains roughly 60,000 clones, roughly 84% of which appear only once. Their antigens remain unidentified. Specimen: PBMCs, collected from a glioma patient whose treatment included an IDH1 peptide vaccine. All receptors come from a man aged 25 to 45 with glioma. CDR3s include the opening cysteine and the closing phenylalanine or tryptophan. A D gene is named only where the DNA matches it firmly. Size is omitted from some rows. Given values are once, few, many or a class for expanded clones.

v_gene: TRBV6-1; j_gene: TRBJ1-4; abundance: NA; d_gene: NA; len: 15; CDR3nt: TGTGCCAGCAGTGAAAGTGTGGCGTCAGGCGAAAAACTGTTTTTT; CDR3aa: CASSESVASGEKLFF
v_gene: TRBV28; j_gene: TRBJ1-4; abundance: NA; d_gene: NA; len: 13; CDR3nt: TGTGCCAGTCGAGGTACGGGGAACGAAAAACTGTTTTTT; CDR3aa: CASRGTGNEKLFF
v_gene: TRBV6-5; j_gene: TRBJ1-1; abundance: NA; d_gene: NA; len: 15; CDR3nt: TGTGCCAGCCGAGCTGTCCTGGGGGTTGGCACTGAAGCTTTCTTT; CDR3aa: CASRAVLGVGTEAFF
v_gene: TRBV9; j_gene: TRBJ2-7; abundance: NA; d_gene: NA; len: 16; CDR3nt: TGTGCCAGCAGTAGGAAAACCGGGACACCATCCTACGAGCAGTACTTC; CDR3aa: CASSRKTGTPSYEQYF
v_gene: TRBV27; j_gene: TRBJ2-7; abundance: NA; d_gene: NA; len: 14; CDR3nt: TGTGCCAGCAGCCAGGGCGAGTGGTCCTACGAGCAGTACTTC; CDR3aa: CASSQGEWSYEQYF
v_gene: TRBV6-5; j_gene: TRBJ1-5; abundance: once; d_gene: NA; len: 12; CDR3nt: TGTGCCAGCAGTAGAGGGGATCAGCCCCAGCATTTT; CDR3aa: CASSRGDQPQHF
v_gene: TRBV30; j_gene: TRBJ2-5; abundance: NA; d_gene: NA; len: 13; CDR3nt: TGTGCCTGGAACCACGGGCTAACAGAGACCCAGTACTTC; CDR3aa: CAWNHGLTETQYF
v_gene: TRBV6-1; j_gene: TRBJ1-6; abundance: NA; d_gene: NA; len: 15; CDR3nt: TGTGCCAGCAGTGTTTCCGGGTACGATAATTCACCCCTCCACTTT; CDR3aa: CASSVSGYDNSPLHF
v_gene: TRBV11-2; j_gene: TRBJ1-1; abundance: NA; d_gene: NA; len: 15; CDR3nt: TGTGCCAGCAGCTCGGGACGGGTTTCGAACACTGAAGCTTTCTTT; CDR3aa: CASSSGRVSNTEAFF
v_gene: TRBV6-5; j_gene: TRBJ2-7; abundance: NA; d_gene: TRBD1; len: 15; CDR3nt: TGTGCCAGCAGTTACACCCGACAGGGGCAAAGGGAGCAGTACTTC; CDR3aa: CASSYTRQGQREQYF
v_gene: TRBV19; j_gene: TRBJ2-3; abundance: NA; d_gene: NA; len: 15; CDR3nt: TGTGCCAGTAGCCCCCCCGAGTTATACACAGATACGCAGTATTTT; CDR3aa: CASSPPELYTDTQYF
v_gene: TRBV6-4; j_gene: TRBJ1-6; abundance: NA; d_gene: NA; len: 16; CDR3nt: TGTGCCAGCAGTGAAAAAGAGGAGGGATCGGGATCACCCCTCCACTTT; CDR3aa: CASSEKEEGSGSPLHF
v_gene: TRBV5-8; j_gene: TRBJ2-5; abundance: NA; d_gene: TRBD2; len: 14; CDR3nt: TGTGCCAGCAGCCTGGGACTAGGGGGTGAGACCCAGTACTTC; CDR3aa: CASSLGLGGETQYF
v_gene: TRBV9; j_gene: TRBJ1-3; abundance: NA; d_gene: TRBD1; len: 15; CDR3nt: TGTGCCAGCAGCGTAGAGACAGGGATCGGAAACACCATATATTTT; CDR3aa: CASSVETGIGNTIYF
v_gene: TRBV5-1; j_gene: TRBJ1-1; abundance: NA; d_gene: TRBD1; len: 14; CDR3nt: TGCGCCAGCAGCTCACAGGGGAGGAACACTGAAGCTTTCTTT; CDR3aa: CASSSQGRNTEAFF
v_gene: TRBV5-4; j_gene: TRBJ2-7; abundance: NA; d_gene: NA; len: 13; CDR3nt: TGTGCCAGCAGCCCCGACTCGAGAGGAGAGCAGTACTTC; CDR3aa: CASSPDSRGEQYF
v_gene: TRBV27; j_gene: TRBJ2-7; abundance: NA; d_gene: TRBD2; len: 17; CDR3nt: TGTGCCAGCAGTTTATTAAGGACTAGCGGGGGAAATTACGAGCAGTACTTC; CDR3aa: CASSLLRTSGGNYEQYF
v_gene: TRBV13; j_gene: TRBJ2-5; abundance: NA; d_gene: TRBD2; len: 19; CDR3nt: TGTGCCAGCAGCTTAGGGGACAGTAGTTGGCGGGGGGGCCAAGAGACCCAGTACTTC; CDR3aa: CASSLGDSSWRGGQETQYF
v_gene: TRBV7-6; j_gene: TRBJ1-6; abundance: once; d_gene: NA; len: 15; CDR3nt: TGTGCCAGCAGCCTTCGGACACTGAATAATTCACCCCTCCACTTT; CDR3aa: CASSLRTLNNSPLHF
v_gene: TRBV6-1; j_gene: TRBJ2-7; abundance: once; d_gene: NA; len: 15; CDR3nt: TGTGCCAGCAGCGATCCCCGGGACGGATACTACGAGCAGTACTTC; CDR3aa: CASSDPRDGYYEQYF
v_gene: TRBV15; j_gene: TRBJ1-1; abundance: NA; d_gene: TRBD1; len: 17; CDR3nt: TGTGCCACCAGCAGAAACAGGGGTGAGGGGATTAAGGCTGAAGCTTTCTTT; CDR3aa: CATSRNRGEGIKAEAFF
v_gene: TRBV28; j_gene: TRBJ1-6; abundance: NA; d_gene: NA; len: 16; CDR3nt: TGTGCCAGCACGGCGGTCCCGAGCTCCTATAATTCACCCCTCCACTTT; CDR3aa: CASTAVPSSYNSPLHF
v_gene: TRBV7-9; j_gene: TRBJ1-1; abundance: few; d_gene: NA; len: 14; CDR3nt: TGTGCCAGCAGCCGACCTCCAGGGAACACTGAAGCTTTCTTT; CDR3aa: CASSRPPGNTEAFF
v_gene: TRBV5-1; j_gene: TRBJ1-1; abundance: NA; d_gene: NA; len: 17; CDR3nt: TGCGCCAGCAGCTTGTATTATGTCGACAGTTCTAATACTGAAGCTTTCTTT; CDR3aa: CASSLYYVDSSNTEAFF
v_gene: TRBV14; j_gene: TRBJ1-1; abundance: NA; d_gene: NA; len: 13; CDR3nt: TGTGCCAGCAGCCAAATTGGAGGAGGTGAAGCTTTCTTT; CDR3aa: CASSQIGGGEAFF
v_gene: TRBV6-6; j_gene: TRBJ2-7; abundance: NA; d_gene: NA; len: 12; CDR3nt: TGTGCCAGCAGTCTGGGGGGGGGCGGCCAGTACTTC; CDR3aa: CASSLGGGGQYF
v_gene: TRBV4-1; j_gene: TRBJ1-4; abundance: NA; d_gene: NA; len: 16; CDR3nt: TGCGCCAGCAGCCAGGGCGAGCGTGGGCCCTGGGAAAAACTGTTTTTT; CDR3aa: CASSQGERGPWEKLFF
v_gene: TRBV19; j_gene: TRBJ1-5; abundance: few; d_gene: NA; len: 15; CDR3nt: TGTGCCAGTAGCCGAGGGTGGGGGGACAATCAGCCCCAGCATTTT; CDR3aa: CASSRGWGDNQPQHF
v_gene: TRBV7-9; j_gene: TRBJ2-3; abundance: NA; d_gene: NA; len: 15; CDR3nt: TGTGCCAGCAGCTTTACCAAGAACAGCCCAGATACGCAGTATTTT; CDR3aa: CASSFTKNSPDTQYF
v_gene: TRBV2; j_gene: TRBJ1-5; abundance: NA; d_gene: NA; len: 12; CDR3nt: TGTGCCAGCAGCGGGACTTATCAGCCCCAGCATTTT; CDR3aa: CASSGTYQPQHF
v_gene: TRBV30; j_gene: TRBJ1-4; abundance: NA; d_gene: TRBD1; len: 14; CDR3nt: TGTGCCTGGAGTGGTAGGACAGGGAGTGAAAAACTGTTTTTT; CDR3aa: CAWSGRTGSEKLFF
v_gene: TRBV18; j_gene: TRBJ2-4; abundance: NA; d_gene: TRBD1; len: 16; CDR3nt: TGTGCCAGCTCACCTGAGACAGGGGTGGTCAAAAACATTCAGTACTTC; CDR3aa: CASSPETGVVKNIQYF
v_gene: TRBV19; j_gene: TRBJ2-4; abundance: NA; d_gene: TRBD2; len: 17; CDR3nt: TGTGCCAGTAGTATAAGGAGAGAGGGGACTAGCAAAAACATTCAGTACTTC; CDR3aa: CASSIRREGTSKNIQYF